The clone carrying this T cell receptor beta chain was detected only a few times. This CDR3 comprises 14 residues. Germline V lookup: CDR1 SGHVS, CDR2 FQNEAQ. Trimming removed 3 bases at V and 9 bases at J, with 15 bases between. These data belong to a study of human T cells and chemical hapten exposure. Study-level background: Scalp application of diphenylcyclopropenone was performed weekly in patients across the entire roughly 23-week study.

TCRdb fed the RACE reads into MiXCR, producing one record per CDR3 protein. The table lists approximately 100,000 distinct CDR3 sequences, around 10% of them singletons. The time point was: patch test 1, 2 weeks after DPC sensitization. Indicated treatment: therapeutic diphenylcyclopropenone sensitization with weekly scalp DPC. This chain uses TRBV7-8 with TRBJ2-1; possibly TRBD2 for D (6 bases). The receptor comes from a woman in her 40s with alopecia areata. Some clones in this sample may be carry-over from other donors' samples. The input for sequencing was whole blood, taken in connection with sensitization to the hapten diphenylcyclopropenone (DPC). The CDR3 loop reads CASSFRTSSGEQFF. CDR3 bases: TGTGCCAGCAGCTTCCGAACTAGCTCGGGTGAGCAGTTCTTC.